The 3 T cell receptor beta chains below were found in one sample sequenced in a study of tumor-infiltrating lymphocytes in oesophageal squamous cell carcinoma. MiXCR, applied by TCRdb to the PCR reads, yields one record per CDR3 protein. This sample has about 22,000 distinct CDR3 sequences, with approximately 34% found just once. Sequencing was done on a sample of esophageal tumor tissue. These TCRs come from a female donor with esophageal squamous cell carcinoma.

This CDR3 is CATNGGTTQETQYF. CDR3 coding DNA: TGTGCTACTAATGGGGGGACTACCCAAGAGACCCAGTACTTC. The chain uses TRBV19 and TRBJ2-5; 7 bases are shared with TRBD2. CDR1 is LNHDA and CDR2 is SQIVND in the germline V gene (reference sequence). The CDR3 is 14 residues long.

The chain is built from TRBV27 and TRBJ2-7; TRBD1 agrees at 8 bases. This CDR3 contains 14 residues. V gave up 8 bases and J gave up 0 bases; unmatched junction bases: 6. CDR1 and CDR2 (germline): MNHEY, SMNVEV (reference sequence). In DNA, the CDR3 is TGTGCCAGCTGGGGACAGGAGAGCTCCTACGAGCAGTACTTC. Protein product: CASWGQESSYEQYF.

This clonotype came up a few times. The chain combines TRBV5-1 with TRBJ2-5; 15 bases align to TRBD2. Germline lookup yields CDR1 SGHRS and CDR2 YFSETQ. CDR3 size: 17 residues. V was pared by 2 bases and J by 1 base, with 3 bases of the junction left unmatched. The CDR3 DNA is TGCGCCAGCAGCTTAAGGACTAGCGGGAGGGCCCAAGAGACCCAGTACTTC. The encoded protein is CASSLRTSGRAQETQYF.